Listed here are 26 T cell receptor beta chains from one sample, sequenced in a study of blood T cells in healthy people across ages. Combining a sample-barcoded 5' primer with a J-beta primer mix, a second PCR ran for 7 to 11 cycles. TCRdb re-called the 5' RACE reads with MiXCR, one entry per CDR3 protein. The sample holds approximately 730,000 distinct CDR3 sequences, 53% seen once. Sequenced input: blood. The receptors stem from an elderly man in good health.

This chain connects TRBV6-2 or TRBV6-3 to TRBJ2-5; 7 bases are shared with TRBD2. Per germline, CDR1 MNHEY and CDR2 SVGEGT. The CDR3 length is 15 residues. The ends lost 2 bases at V and 4 bases at J; junction bases unmatched: 7. For the CDR3, the DNA is TGTGCCAGCAGTTACAATGGGGGGGGACCAGAGACCCAGTACTTC. Translated: CASSYNGGGPETQYF.

The chain combines TRBV28 with TRBJ2-5; D possibly matches TRBD1 or TRBD2 (5 bases each). V dropped 3 bases and J dropped 11 bases, with 7 bases sitting between them. Germline lookup yields CDR1 MDHEN and CDR2 SYDVKM. This CDR3 spans 10 amino acids. CDR3 bases: TGTGCCAGCAGTTTCAGGGAGCAGTACTTC. Its protein product is CASSFREQYF.

This clonotype was counted a few times. This chain links TRBV20-1 with TRBJ2-4, with 9 bases lining up with TRBD2. Near its end, the DNA agrees better with TRBJ2-7, so the J call may be wrong. Germline loops: CDR1 DFQATT, CDR2 SNEGSKA (reference sequence). The length of the CDR3 is 15 residues. CDR3 residues: CSARDTGGRAYEQYF. The CDR3 region has the DNA TGCAGTGCTAGAGACACGGGCGGGAGGGCCTACGAGCAGTACTTC.

CDR3 DNA sequence: TGTGCCACCAGCAGAGCACGAGCGGGATACAATGAGCAGTTCTTC. This translates into CATSRARAGYNEQFF. The chain employs TRBV15 and TRBJ2-1; TRBD2 agrees at 7 bases. The CDR3 runs 15 residues. CDR1 is LNHNV, CDR2 YYDKDF, per germline (reference sequence). The V and J ends lost 1 base and 4 bases, in that order; junction bases with no gene match: 4.

V and J are TRBV9 and TRBJ1-5, with 10 nucleotides matching TRBD1. CDR3 length: 16 amino acids. V trimming: 4 bases; J trimming: 4 bases; junction bases outside the gene matches: 8. CDR1 SGDLS and CDR2 YYNGEE come from the germline V gene. The CDR3 region has the DNA TGTGCCAGCAGCATCTGGGACAGGGGCTTAAATCAGCCCCAGCATTTT. It is translated as CASSIWDRGLNQPQHF.

Note on this clonotype: One end of the junction fails to match germline, which may point to a read error. The chain has TRBV29-1 and TRBJ2-1; TRBD2 matches at 14 bases. This CDR3 has 17 residues. Germline CDR1 and CDR2: SQVTM and ANQGSEA. This CDR3 reads CSVGGTSGSVFYNEQLF. The CDR3 coding sequence is TGCAGCGTTGGGGGGACTAGCGGGAGCGTATTTTACAATGAGCAGTTATTC.

V and J are TRBV7-2 and TRBJ2-5, with TRBD2 identical over 8 bases. Germline values: CDR1 SGHTA, CDR2 FQGNSA. Trimming cost V 6 bases and J 5 bases; bases outside gene matches: 14. The CDR3 contains 16 residues. CDR3 bases: TGTGCCAGCAGTCGGGGGGCCAAAGCGGGAGTGGAGACCCAGTACTTC. This codes for CASSRGAKAGVETQYF.

CDR3 protein: CASSVGRLGHYEQYF. The CDR3 DNA reads TGTGCCAGCAGCGTGGGACGCCTAGGGCACTACGAGCAGTACTTC. The V gene is TRBV9, the J gene TRBJ2-7, with D perhaps TRBD1 or TRBD2 (5 bases each). The CDR3 is 15 amino acids. V lost 2 bases to trimming and J lost 3 bases, with 15 bases between them. The germline CDR1 and CDR2 sequences are SGDLS and YYNGEE.

The sample holds a few counts of this clonotype. The chain is built from TRBV11-2 and TRBJ2-1; D not certain. Germline CDR1 and CDR2: SGHAT and FQNNGV. Trimming took 2 bases from V and 10 from J, leaving 9 bases between them. The CDR3 runs 12 residues. In nucleotides, the CDR3 is TGTGCCAGCAGCTTAAGTAGGACGGAGCAGTTCTTC. This encodes CASSLSRTEQFF.

This clonotype appeared a few times. This chain joins TRBV7-3 and TRBJ2-7; 13 positions match TRBD2. Germline V CDR1 and CDR2: SGHTA, FQGTGA. V was clipped by 5 bases and J by 3 bases; unmatched bases: 22. The CDR3 covers 21 residues. The DNA of the CDR3 is TGTGCCAGCAGCCCCCCAGACGGTCCTTGGACTAGCGGGAGTCAGTTCTACGAGCAGTACTTC. Its protein is CASSPPDGPWTSGSQFYEQYF.

With regard to this clonotype: At one boundary the junction diverges from the germline segment, which might be a read error. The chain couples TRBV5-1 to TRBJ2-1; 8 nucleotides align to TRBD2. CDR1 is SGHRS, CDR2 YFSETQ, per germline. CDR3 length: 15 amino acids. CDR3 in amino acids: CAGSLTGGPYNEQFF. CDR3 in DNA: TGCGCCGGCAGCTTAACGGGAGGGCCCTACAATGAGCAGTTCTTC.

The V call is TRBV7-3, the J call TRBJ2-7; 9 bases map to TRBD2. Per the germline V gene, CDR1 is SGHTA and CDR2 is FQGTGA. V shed 3 bases, J shed 0 bases, and the junction held 3 bases outside the gene matches. The CDR3 loop spans 15 amino acids. The CDR3 DNA is TGTGCCAGCAGCTTGGTTAGCGGGGGCTCCTACGAGCAGTACTTC. Translating it yields CASSLVSGGSYEQYF.

This chain connects TRBV7-9 to TRBJ1-2; TRBD1 might be the D (5 bases). CDR3 size: 14 residues. The germline gives CDR1 SEHNR, CDR2 FQNEAQ (reference sequence). Trimming cost V 0 bases and J 6 bases, with 11 bases left between them. The chain's CDR3 is CASSLAVGRHGYTF. The DNA for the CDR3 is TGTGCCAGCAGCTTAGCTGTGGGACGCCATGGCTACACCTTC.

On this clonotype itself: This sequence may be a read error, since a much larger clone differs from it by one base. The chain's CDR3 is CASSVAGNYEQYF. CDR3 DNA: TGCGCCAGCAGCGTGGCTGGGAACTACGAGCAGTACTTC. The rearrangement joins TRBV5-1 to TRBJ2-7; D call uncertain. Trimming stripped 4 bases from V and 3 bases from J, with 11 bases between. The CDR3 has 13 residues. Looked up from germline, CDR1 is SGHRS and CDR2 is YFSETQ.

The chain uses TRBV27 and TRBJ2-7; D possibly corresponds to TRBD1 (5 bases). The CDR3 has 10 residues. The germline V gene encodes CDR1 MNHEY and CDR2 SMNVEV (reference sequence). The V end lost 8 bases, the J end lost 4 bases, and 6 bases lay between the germline ends. The CDR3 spells CASPGYEQYF. In DNA, the CDR3 is TGTGCCAGCCCAGGGTACGAGCAGTACTTC.

The chain has TRBV20-1 and TRBJ2-1; D is possibly TRBD2 (5 bases). Trimming took 2 bases from V and 0 from J, leaving 11 bases between them. CDR1 and CDR2 (germline): DFQATT, SNEGSKA (reference sequence). There are 15 residues in the CDR3. CDR3 protein: CSARLRGNSYNEQFF. As DNA, the CDR3 is TGCAGTGCTAGACTCCGGGGTAACTCCTACAATGAGCAGTTCTTC.

This chain uses TRBV6-6 with TRBJ2-5; 8 positions match TRBD1. The J call is in doubt because the DNA end fits TRBJ2-1 better. Germline CDR1 is MNHNY and CDR2 is SVGAGI (reference sequence). The CDR3 spans 12 residues. The CDR3 DNA reads as TGTGCTATATGGACAGGGAAAGAGACCCAGTTCTTC. Translating it yields CAIWTGKETQFF.

A note on this clonotype: A much more abundant neighbour one base away suggests this may be a read error. CDR3 residues: CASNLAVSLYNEQFF. Written as DNA, the CDR3 is TGTGCCAGCAACTTAGCTGTTAGCTTGTACAATGAGCAGTTCTTC. J is TRBJ2-1 and V is TRBV7-2; D ambiguous. Germline V gives CDR1 SGHTA, CDR2 FQGNSA. The CDR3 is 15 amino acids.

This clonotype was observed a handful of times. This sequence joins TRBV29-1 and TRBJ2-1; 11 nucleotides align to TRBD1. The CDR3 runs 15 residues. Germline V lookup: CDR1 SQVTM, CDR2 ANQGSEA. Unmatched junction bases numbered 11, after V lost 6 bases and J lost 7 bases. CDR3 in DNA: TGCAGCGTCGGAGCCGGGACAGGGGGAGTAAATGAGCAGTTCTTC. This gives the protein CSVGAGTGGVNEQFF.

This chain uses TRBV9 with TRBJ1-1; 9 bases are shared with TRBD1. Germline V gives CDR1 SGDLS, CDR2 YYNGEE. CDR3 length equals 13 residues. The J segment lost 8 bases and the V segment lost 4 bases, leaving 6 bases of the junction unmatched. The CDR3 sequence: CASSPPDRGEAFF. Here the CDR3 DNA reads TGTGCCAGCAGCCCCCCGGACAGGGGAGAAGCTTTCTTT.

This clonotype was seen more than once but under ten times. V and J are TRBV28 and TRBJ2-5; 7 nucleotides line up with TRBD1. V was clipped by 2 bases and J by 4 bases; unmatched bases: 10. Germline V lookup: CDR1 MDHEN, CDR2 SYDVKM. This CDR3 has 16 residues. For the CDR3, the DNA is TGTGCCAGCAGTTTAAGGGCAGGGGGTCTGCGAGAGACCCAGTACTTC. Encoded protein: CASSLRAGGLRETQYF.

There are a few counts of this clonotype. This sequence joins TRBV20-1 and TRBJ2-1; TRBD2 might be the D (6 bases). The CDR3 covers 17 residues. CDR1 DFQATT and CDR2 SNEGSKA come from the germline V gene (reference sequence). Trimming left V 0 bases short and J 6 bases short, with 21 bases between. The DNA of the CDR3 is TGCAGTGCTAGAGATCAACGACTAGGCGGGTTCGTCAATGAGCAGTTCTTC. This encodes CSARDQRLGGFVNEQFF.

Only a few counts were recorded for this clonotype. This chain connects TRBV28 to TRBJ2-5, with 9 bases matching TRBD2. Germline loops: CDR1 MDHEN, CDR2 SYDVKM. The junction had 11 bases not matched to a gene; V was cut back by 10 bases and J by 2 bases. The CDR3 is 15 residues long. CDR3 region: CATAGGNQPQETQYF. DNA of the CDR3: TGTGCCACCGCGGGGGGGAACCAACCGCAAGAGACCCAGTACTTC.

This clonotype was found a few times. The chain recombines TRBV20-1 with TRBJ1-4; 10 bases line up with TRBD1. CDR1 and CDR2 (germline): DFQATT, SNEGSKA (reference sequence). The trim removed 1 base at V and 4 bases at J, leaving 0 bases unmatched. The CDR3 is 14 amino acids. The DNA for the CDR3 is TGCAGTGCTAGAGGGGACAGGGGTAATGAAAAACTGTTTTTT. Its translation: CSARGDRGNEKLFF.

The chain has TRBV10-1 and TRBJ2-7; D is unresolved. The DNA end favors TRBJ2-5, so the J call may be wrong. Germline V lookup: CDR1 WNHNN, CDR2 SYGVQD (reference sequence). This CDR3 has 13 amino acids. In DNA form, the CDR3 reads TGCGCCAGCAGTGAGTCGAGGTCGGAGACCCAGTACTTC. Its protein product is CASSESRSETQYF.

The chain joins TRBV2 to TRBJ2-7; D tentatively reads TRBD1 or TRBD2 (5 bases each). Germline CDR1 SNHLY, CDR2 FYNNEI. Trimming shortened V by 3 bases and J by 0 bases, and 18 bases separated the two germline ends. The CDR3 consists of 17 residues. The chain's CDR3 is CASSEGYSGTGSYEQYF. The CDR3 DNA sequence: TGTGCCAGCAGTGAGGGGTATTCCGGGACGGGCTCCTACGAGCAGTACTTC.